The 8 T cell receptor beta chains presented below share a single source sample, sequenced in a study of CD8+CD57+ T cells in acquired aplastic anemia. Genomic DNA acted as the template from which TCR beta VDJ combination and CDR3 sequence profiling were carried out. TCRdb re-analysed the reads in MiXCR, keeping a single row per CDR3 protein. The sample consists of approximately 200,000 distinct CDR3 sequences, approximately 52% of them appearing once. The source material was sorted CD4+, CD8+, or CD8+CD57+ T cells (not recorded which) from PBMCs. All receptors come from a human donor in good health, serving as a control.

This clonotype was counted a single time. The junction shows a germline mismatch at one end, possibly a read error. This rearrangement joins TRBV7-9 to TRBJ2-5; D possibly matches TRBD1 or TRBD2 (7 bases each). The germline V gene encodes CDR1 SEHNR and CDR2 FQNEAQ (reference sequence). The CDR3 contains 16 residues. The CDR3 region is CASSVARGGVQETQYF. In DNA form, the CDR3 reads TGCGCCAGCAGTGTAGCCAGGGGGGGAGTCCAAGAGACCCAGTACTTC.

This clonotype was observed a handful of times. This may come from a read error, since a much larger clone is one base off. This chain links TRBV20-1 with TRBJ1-1, with TRBD1 matching over 8 bases. The CDR3 is 17 amino acids. Germline lookup yields CDR1 DFQATT and CDR2 SNEGSKA (reference sequence). V shed 1 base, J shed 10 bases, and the junction held 20 bases outside the gene matches. CDR3 nucleotides: TGCAGTGCTAGAGTTGGGCCGGGACAGGTGGGGCCTTTGGGAGCTTTCTTT. It codes for CSARVGPGQVGPLGAFF.

The rearrangement joins TRBV10-3 to TRBJ1-6, with D perhaps TRBD1 (6 bases). The length of the CDR3 is 15 residues. Germline CDR1 is ENHRY and CDR2 is SYGVKD. V was shortened by 4 bases and J by 8 bases, with 15 bases between the two germline ends. CDR3 DNA sequence: TGTGCCATCAGTGCTGACAGGTCGAATCATTCACCCCTCCACTTT. Translating it yields CAISADRSNHSPLHF.

The table lists this clonotype with many counts. V gene TRBV3-1 combines with J gene TRBJ1-6, with D perhaps matching TRBD1 (6 bases). Germline V gene data show CDR1 as LGHDT and CDR2 as YNNKEL (reference sequence). This CDR3 has 14 amino acids. Trimming shortened V by 2 bases and J by 7 bases, and 9 bases separated the two germline ends. CDR3 DNA sequence: TGTGCCAGCAGCCAACTGCAGGGGAATTCACCCCTCCACTTT. This gives the protein CASSQLQGNSPLHF.

This clonotype was counted many times. This sequence joins TRBV6-5 and TRBJ1-5, with TRBD1 matching 9 bases. Germline assignment: CDR1 MNHEY and CDR2 SVGAGI. This CDR3 has 15 amino acids. After removal of 6 bases from V and 7 bases from J, the junction contained 10 bases not matched to a gene. The CDR3 sequence: CASRPGQGGGQPQHF. As DNA, the CDR3 is TGTGCCAGCAGGCCGGGACAGGGAGGTGGGCAGCCCCAGCATTTT.

Ten or more counts support this clonotype. The rearrangement links TRBV12-3 or TRBV12-4 to TRBJ2-7; D assignment may be TRBD1 or TRBD2 (5 bases each). The CDR3 runs 14 residues. Between the trimmed V and J ends, which lost 8 bases and 0 bases, there was a span of 14 bases. CDR3 DNA: TGTGCCAGCGGGACCCACACGGCCTCCTACGAGCAGTACTTC. Residues: CASGTHTASYEQYF.

This clonotype was observed a handful of times. V gene TRBV12-3 or TRBV12-4 combines with J gene TRBJ1-2, with a tentative D call TRBD1 (5 bases). Trimming stripped 2 bases from V and 13 bases from J, with 8 bases between. This CDR3 is built from 10 residues. CDR3 nucleotides: TGTGCCAGCAGTTTACAGGGCGGCACCTTC. Protein: CASSLQGGTF.

Notes on this clonotype: A single base separates this from a much larger clone, so it may be a read error. This rearrangement joins TRBV28 to TRBJ1-2; maybe TRBD1 (5 bases). CDR1 and CDR2 from the germline V gene are MDHEN and SYDVKM. The CDR3 covers 13 residues. The CDR3 DNA is TGTGCCAGCTCAGAGCAGGGAGTCAATGGCTGCACCTTC. It encodes CASSEQGVNGCTF.